Detailed here is one TCR beta chain. This clone was seen just once. The specificity of this receptor is unknown. No much larger clonotype is one base removed from it; base qualities were not supplied. Preparation of the library involved the immunoSEQ multiplex PCR assay. As stored in TCRdb, this immuneACCESS dataset retains in-frame rearrangements with V and J assigned. A fraction of the clones does not appear; measured against another copy, unresolved V genes explain less than half of the discrepancy, and the remainder lacks a known reason. This sample gives just over 95,000 clones in total; about 95% of them show up just once. 0.25% to 0.35% of the sample goes to the ten largest clones. The sample originates from a study of technical replicates of blood from several donors (dated by TCRdb to about 2017). V and J are trimmed by 9 bases and 2 bases, and the gene matches miss 4 bases of the junction. The CDR3 goes from the cysteine to the phenylalanine over 14 residues. The kept DNA is CDR3 alone, 42 bases in frame from the first base. The germline V gene (reference sequence) specifies LNHDA as CDR1 and SQIVND as CDR2.

Rearrangement joined TRBV19 to TRBJ2-5; 12 central bases correspond to TRBD2. Specimen: T cells isolated from PBMCs. The origin of this receptor is a human donor in good health. The DNA sequence follows: TGTGCCAGCCGCGGGACTAGCGGGCAAGAGACCCAGTACTTC. It codes for CASRGTSGQETQYF.